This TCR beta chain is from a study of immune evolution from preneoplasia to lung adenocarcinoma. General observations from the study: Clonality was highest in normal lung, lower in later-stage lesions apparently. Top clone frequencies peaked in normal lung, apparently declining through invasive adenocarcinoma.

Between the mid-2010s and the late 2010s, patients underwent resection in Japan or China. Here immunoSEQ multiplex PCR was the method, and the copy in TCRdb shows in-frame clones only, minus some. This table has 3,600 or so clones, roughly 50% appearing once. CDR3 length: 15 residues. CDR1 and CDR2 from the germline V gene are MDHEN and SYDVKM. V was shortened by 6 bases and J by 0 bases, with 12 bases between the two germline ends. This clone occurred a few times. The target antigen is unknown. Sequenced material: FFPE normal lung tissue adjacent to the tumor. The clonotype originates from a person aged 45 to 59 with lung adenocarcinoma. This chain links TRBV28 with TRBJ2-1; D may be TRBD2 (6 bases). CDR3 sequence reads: CASSPGLNSYNEQFF. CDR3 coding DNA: TGTGCCAGCAGCCCTGGACTAAACTCCTACAATGAGCAGTTCTTC.